Below, 2 T cell receptor beta chains from the same sample are listed, as sequenced in a study of blood T cell repertoires in COVID-19. Data came from immunoSEQ multiplex PCR; TCRdb stores just in-frame clones and leaves some out. The sample yields 200,000 to 250,000 clones, 86% seen once. The sample taken for sequencing was peripheral blood. Receptor source: a man over 45 with acute or convalescent COVID-19.

The chain recombines TRBV3-1 (or the pseudogene TRBV3-2) with TRBJ2-1; 10 bases line up with TRBD2. CDR3 size: 16 residues. With 3 bases clipped from V and 2 bases from J, the junction kept 4 bases outside the gene matches. CDR1 LGHDT and CDR2 YNNKEL come from the germline V gene (reference sequence). The CDR3: CASSHWTSGPYNEQFF. In DNA, the CDR3 is TGTGCCAGCAGCCATTGGACTAGCGGTCCCTACAATGAGCAGTTCTTC.

The table lists this clone with a few counts. The chain has TRBV5-6 and TRBJ1-5; D is uncertain. Per the germline V gene, CDR1 is SGHDT and CDR2 is YYEEEE. The CDR3 length is 14 residues. Trimming shortened V by 1 base and J by 0 bases, and 5 bases separated the two germline ends. The CDR3 region has the DNA TGTGCCAGCAGCTTGCGCGATAGCAATCAGCCCCAGCATTTT. Amino acids: CASSLRDSNQPQHF.